This is a list of T cell receptor beta chains from one sample in a study of blood T cell repertoires in COVID-19. Using immunoSEQ multiplex PCR, the repertoire was profiled, and TCRdb retains in-frame clones only, with some absent. The data contain hundreds of thousands of clones, about 87% of them singletons. The material sequenced was peripheral blood. The origin of the receptors is a woman in her thirties or forties who had recovered from COVID-19. Each CDR3 is given with its conserved first and last residue.

15 TRBV7-3 CASSFTGHGNSPLHF
12 TRBV6-2/TRBV6-3 CASSFTGQGYTF
18 TRBV7-8 CASSRGLAEVMGTDTQYF
14 TRBV29-1 CSVEGGQAGYEQYF
15 TRBV11-3 CASSPRTGNTGELFF
13 TRBV28 CAGTGPGGYGYTF
14 TRBV20-1 CSASPGGARDTQYF
12 TRBV18 CASSLSTDTQYF
14 TRBV2 CASSKGPGANVLTF
16 TRBV29-1 CSVEDPWGGSGYGYTF
17 TRBV9 CASSVAGSGAFQETQYF
13 TRBV3-1/TRBV3-2 CASSQGDRDGYTF
15 TRBV19 CASSIEGTPSYEQYF
16 TRBV7-6 CASSRSRGFSGNTIYF
16 TRBV2 CASRASSGTGRYEQYF
15 TRBV7-2 CASSPSPRRGEKLFF
14 TRBV7-2 CASSQQGRTGELFF
14 TRBV12-5 CASALSGRAYEQYF
13 TRBV30 CACERTGNTEAFF
16 TRBV11-3 CASSPGQGRSYNEQFF
15 TRBV7-8 CASSTGTGNSYEQYF
13 TRBV14 CASSQGPNTEAFF
17 TRBV6-6 CASSRTRDAGSGNTIYF
15 TRBV7-8 CASSVRGGGAYEQYF
16 TRBV5-1 CASSSAGAGGKETQYF
16 TRBV5-1 CASSLGMSGQNYGYTF
14 TRBV5-1 CASSLQTSDFLLFF